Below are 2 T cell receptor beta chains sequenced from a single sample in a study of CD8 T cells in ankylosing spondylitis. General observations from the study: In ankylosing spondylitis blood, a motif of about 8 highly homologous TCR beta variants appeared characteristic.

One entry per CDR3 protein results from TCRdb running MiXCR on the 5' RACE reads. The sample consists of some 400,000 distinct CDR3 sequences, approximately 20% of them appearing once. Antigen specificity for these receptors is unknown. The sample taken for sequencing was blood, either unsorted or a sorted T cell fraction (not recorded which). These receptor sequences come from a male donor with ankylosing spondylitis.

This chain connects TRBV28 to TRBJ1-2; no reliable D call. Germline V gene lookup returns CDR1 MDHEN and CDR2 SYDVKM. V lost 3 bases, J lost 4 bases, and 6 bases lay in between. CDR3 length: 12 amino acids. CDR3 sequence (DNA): TGTGCCAGCAGTTTTCAGCCCTATGGCTACACCTTC. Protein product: CASSFQPYGYTF.

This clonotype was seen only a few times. DNA for the CDR3: TGTGCCAGCAGTTACTCTTCGAGCTCCTATAATTCACCCCTCCACTTT. The encoded protein is CASSYSSSSYNSPLHF. J is TRBJ1-6 and V is TRBV6-5; D is uncertain. The V and J ends lost 0 bases and 0 bases respectively, with 6 bases between them. Looked up from germline, CDR1 is MNHEY and CDR2 is SVGAGI. The CDR3 has 16 amino acids.